This record looks at one T cell receptor beta chain sequence and its context. Antigen: not known. These data are taken from a study of beta chain features in type 1 diabetes. The study reverse transcribed the entire isolated RNA, so it sequenced expressed TCRB transcripts. Clones were sequenced by immunoSEQ multiplex PCR, and TCRdb holds only the in-frame ones, with some missing. Of fewer than 250,000 clones detected, 9.6% appear once; the ten largest clones hold 0.03% to 0.04%. Findings and limits, study-wide: The question left open here concerned HLA type influencing TCRB rearrangement. When Type 1 diabetes patients were examined, their TCRB CDR3s proved moderately but significantly shorter in all four CD4+ subsets. For patients, the naive, central memory and Treg TCRB repertoires appeared more alike than for healthy donors.

Staining for CD45RO/CCR7/CD25/CD127/CD95/CD27 allowed sorting of CD4+ naive, central memory, regulatory and stem cell-like memory cells. The sequence came from a woman under 30 in good health. The specimen was naive CD4+ T cells from blood.

The CDR3 region has the DNA TGTGCCAGCAGCTCAGGGCGGTACAATGAGCAGTTCTTC. Translating gives CASSSGRYNEQFF. The chain carries TRBV6-6 and TRBJ2-1; possible D gene TRBD1, 5 bases. The CDR3 is 13 amino acids. Germline values: CDR1 MNHNY, CDR2 SVGAGI (reference sequence). Trimming cost V 6 bases and J 4 bases, with 10 bases left between them.